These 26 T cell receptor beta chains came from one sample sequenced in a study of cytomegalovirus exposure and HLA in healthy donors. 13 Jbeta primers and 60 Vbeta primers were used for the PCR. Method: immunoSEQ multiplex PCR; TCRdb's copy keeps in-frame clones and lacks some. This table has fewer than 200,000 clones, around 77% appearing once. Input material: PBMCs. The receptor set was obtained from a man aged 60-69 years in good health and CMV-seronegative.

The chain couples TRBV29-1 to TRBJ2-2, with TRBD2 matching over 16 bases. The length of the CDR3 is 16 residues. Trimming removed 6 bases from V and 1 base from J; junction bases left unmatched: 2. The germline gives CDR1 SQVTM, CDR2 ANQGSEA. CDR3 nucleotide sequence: TGCAGCGTGGGGACTAGCGGGGGGGTGAACACCGGGGAGCTGTTTTTT. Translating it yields CSVGTSGGVNTGELFF.

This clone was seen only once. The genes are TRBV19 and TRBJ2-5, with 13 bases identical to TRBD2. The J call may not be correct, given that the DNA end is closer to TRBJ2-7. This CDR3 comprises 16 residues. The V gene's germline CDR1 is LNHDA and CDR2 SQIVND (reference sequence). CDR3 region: CASSPQGLAGDYEQYF. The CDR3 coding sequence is TGTGCCAGTAGTCCCCAAGGACTAGCGGGAGACTACGAGCAGTACTTC.

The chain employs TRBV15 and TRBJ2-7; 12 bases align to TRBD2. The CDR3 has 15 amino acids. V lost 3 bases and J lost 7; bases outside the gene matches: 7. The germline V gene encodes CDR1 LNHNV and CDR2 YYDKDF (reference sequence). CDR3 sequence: CATSSRTSGIIEQYF. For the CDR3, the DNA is TGTGCCACCAGCAGCCGGACTAGCGGGATAATTGAGCAGTACTTC.

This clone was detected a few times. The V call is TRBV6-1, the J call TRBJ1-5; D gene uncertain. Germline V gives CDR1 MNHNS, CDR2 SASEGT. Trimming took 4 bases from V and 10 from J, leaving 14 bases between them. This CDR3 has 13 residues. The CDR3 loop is CASSGGAQGPQHF. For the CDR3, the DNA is TGTGCCAGCAGTGGAGGCGCACAAGGTCCCCAGCATTTT.

CDR3 DNA: TGTGCCAGCAGCTTCTCGACCCCAGGTTCACCCCTCCACTTT. This codes for CASSFSTPGSPLHF. The chain combines TRBV7-9 with TRBJ1-6; no firm D call. The CDR3 has 14 residues. Germline V gives CDR1 SEHNR, CDR2 FQNEAQ (reference sequence). V was trimmed by 3 bases and J by 9 bases, leaving 12 bases between them. Supplemented by reference TRBV7-9 and TRBJ1-6, the full variable domain reads DTGVSQNPRHKITKRGQNVTFRCDPISEHNRLYWYRQTLGQGPEFLTYFQNEAQLEKSRLLSDRFSAERPKGSFSTLEIQRTEQGDSAMYLCASSFSTPGSPLHFGNGTRLTVT.

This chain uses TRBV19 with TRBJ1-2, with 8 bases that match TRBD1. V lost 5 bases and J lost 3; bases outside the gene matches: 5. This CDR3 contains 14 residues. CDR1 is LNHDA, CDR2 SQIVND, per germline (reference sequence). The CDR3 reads CASSPGGTDYGYTF. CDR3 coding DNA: TGTGCCAGTAGTCCAGGGGGCACAGACTATGGCTACACCTTC.

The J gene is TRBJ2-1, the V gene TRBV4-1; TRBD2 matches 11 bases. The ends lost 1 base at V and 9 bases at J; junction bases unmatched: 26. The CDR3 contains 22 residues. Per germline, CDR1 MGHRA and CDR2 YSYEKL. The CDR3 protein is CASSQVGILAGGPSGNTAEQFF. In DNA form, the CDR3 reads TGCGCCAGCAGCCAAGTCGGAATTCTAGCGGGGGGCCCGTCAGGCAATACGGCTGAGCAGTTCTTC.

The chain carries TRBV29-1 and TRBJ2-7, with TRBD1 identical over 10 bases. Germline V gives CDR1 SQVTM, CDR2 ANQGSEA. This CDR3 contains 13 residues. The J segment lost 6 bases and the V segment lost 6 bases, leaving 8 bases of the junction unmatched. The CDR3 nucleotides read TGCAGCGTGAGGGACAGGGGATTTGGCGAGCAGTACTTC. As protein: CSVRDRGFGEQYF.

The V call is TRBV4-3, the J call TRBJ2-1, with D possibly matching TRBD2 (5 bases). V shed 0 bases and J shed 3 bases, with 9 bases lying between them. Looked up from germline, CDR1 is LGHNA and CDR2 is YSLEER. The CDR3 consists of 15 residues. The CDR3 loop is CASSQDRGLYNEQFF. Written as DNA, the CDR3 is TGCGCCAGCAGCCAAGATCGAGGACTCTACAATGAGCAGTTCTTC.

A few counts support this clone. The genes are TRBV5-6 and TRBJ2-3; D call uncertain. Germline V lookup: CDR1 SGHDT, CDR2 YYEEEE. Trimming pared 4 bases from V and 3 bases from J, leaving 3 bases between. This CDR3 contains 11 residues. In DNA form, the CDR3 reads TGTGCCAGCAGCCGGACAGATACGCAGTATTTT. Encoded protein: CASSRTDTQYF.

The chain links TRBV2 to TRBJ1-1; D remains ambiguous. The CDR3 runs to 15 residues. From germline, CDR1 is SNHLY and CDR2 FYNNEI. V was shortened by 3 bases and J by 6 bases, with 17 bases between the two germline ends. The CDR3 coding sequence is TGTGCCAGCAGTGATTATCGGCCCCGGGGAGCTGAAGCTTTCTTT. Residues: CASSDYRPRGAEAFF.

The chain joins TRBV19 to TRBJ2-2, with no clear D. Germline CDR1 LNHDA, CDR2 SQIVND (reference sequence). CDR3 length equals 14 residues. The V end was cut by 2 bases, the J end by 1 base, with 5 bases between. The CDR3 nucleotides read TGTGCCAGTAGTATAAACAGGAACACCGGGGAGCTGTTTTTT. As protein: CASSINRNTGELFF.

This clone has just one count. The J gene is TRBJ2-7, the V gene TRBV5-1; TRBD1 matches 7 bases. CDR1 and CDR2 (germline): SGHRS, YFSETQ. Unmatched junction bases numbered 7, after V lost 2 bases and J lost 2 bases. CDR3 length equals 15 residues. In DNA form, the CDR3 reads TGCGCCAGCAGCTTCACAGGGGACCCAACCTACGAGCAGTACTTC. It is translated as CASSFTGDPTYEQYF.

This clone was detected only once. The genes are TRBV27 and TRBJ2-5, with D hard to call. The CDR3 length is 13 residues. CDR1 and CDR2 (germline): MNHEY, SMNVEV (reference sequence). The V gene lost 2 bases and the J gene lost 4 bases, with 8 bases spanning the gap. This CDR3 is CASSLRQVETQYF. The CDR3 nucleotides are TGTGCCAGCAGTTTACGGCAGGTAGAGACCCAGTACTTC.

CDR3 loop: CASTFQANSYEQYF. The CDR3 coding sequence is TGTGCCAGCACGTTCCAGGCGAACTCCTACGAGCAGTACTTC. The chain joins TRBV6-1 to TRBJ2-5, with unresolved D. The end of the DNA aligns better with TRBJ2-7, so the J call may be wrong. Germline V gives CDR1 MNHNS, CDR2 SASEGT. The CDR3 spans 14 residues.

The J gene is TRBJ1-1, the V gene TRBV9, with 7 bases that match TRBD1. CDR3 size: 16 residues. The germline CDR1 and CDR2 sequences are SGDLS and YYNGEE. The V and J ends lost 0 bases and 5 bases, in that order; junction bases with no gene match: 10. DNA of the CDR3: TGTGCCAGCAGCGTAGGGGCCCTAGGGGGCCTGACTGAAGCTTTCTTT. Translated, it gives CASSVGALGGLTEAFF.

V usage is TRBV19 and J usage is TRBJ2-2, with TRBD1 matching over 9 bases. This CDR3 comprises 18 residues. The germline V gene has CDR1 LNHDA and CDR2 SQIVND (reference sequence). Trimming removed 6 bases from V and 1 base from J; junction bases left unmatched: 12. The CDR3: CASSLTLGTGLNTGELFF. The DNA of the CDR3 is TGTGCCAGTAGCCTAACCTTAGGGACAGGGTTGAACACCGGGGAGCTGTTTTTT.

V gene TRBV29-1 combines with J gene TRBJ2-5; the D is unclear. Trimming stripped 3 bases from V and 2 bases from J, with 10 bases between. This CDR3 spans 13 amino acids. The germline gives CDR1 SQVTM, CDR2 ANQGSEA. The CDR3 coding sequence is TGCAGCGTTGAGACACCAAGGCAAGAGACCCAGTACTTC. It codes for CSVETPRQETQYF.

The DNA of the CDR3 is TGTGCCTGGAGCCGCGGTACCGGGGAGCTGTTTTTT. Translated: CAWSRGTGELFF. The V call is TRBV30, the J call TRBJ2-2; D unclear. Trimming stripped 3 bases from V and 5 bases from J, with 7 bases between. CDR3 length: 12 amino acids. Germline values: CDR1 GTSNPN, CDR2 SVGIG (reference sequence). The complete variable domain, with remaining parts taken from reference TRBV30 and TRBJ2-2, reads SQTIHQWPATLVQPVGSPLSLECTVEGTSNPNLYWYRQAAGRGLQLLFYSVGIGQISSEVPQNLSASRPQDRQFILSSKKLLLSDSGFYLCAWSRGTGELFFGEGSRLTVL.

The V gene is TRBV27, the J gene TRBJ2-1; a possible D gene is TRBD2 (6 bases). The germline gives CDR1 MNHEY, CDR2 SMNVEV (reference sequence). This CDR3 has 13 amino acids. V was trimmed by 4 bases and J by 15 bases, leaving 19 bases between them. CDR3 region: CASSYIPGLYAFF. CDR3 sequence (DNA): TGTGCCAGCAGTTACATACCGGGACTGTACGCGTTCTTC.

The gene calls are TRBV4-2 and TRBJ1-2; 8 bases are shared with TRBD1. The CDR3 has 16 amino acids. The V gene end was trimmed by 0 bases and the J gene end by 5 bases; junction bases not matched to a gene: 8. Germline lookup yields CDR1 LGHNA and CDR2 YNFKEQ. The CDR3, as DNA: TGTGCCAGCAGCCAAGAAGGGGGCACAGGGGGATATGGCTACACCTTC. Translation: CASSQEGGTGGYGYTF.

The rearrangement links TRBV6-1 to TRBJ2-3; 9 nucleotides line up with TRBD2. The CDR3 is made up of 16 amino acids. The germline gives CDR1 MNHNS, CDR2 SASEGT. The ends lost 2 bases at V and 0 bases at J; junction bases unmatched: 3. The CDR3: CASSENLAGSTDTQYF. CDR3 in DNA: TGTGCCAGCAGTGAAAATCTAGCGGGGAGCACAGATACGCAGTATTTT.

In nucleotides, the CDR3 is TGTGCCAGCAGCTTAGGGGGGGGCCCAGATACGCAGTATTTT. This encodes CASSLGGGPDTQYF. The V and J genes are TRBV7-7 and TRBJ2-3; tentative D call: TRBD2 (7 bases). With 1 base removed from V and 4 bases from J, the gap between germline ends came to 9 bases. CDR3 length: 14 amino acids. Germline V CDR1 and CDR2: SSHAT, FNYEAQ (reference sequence).

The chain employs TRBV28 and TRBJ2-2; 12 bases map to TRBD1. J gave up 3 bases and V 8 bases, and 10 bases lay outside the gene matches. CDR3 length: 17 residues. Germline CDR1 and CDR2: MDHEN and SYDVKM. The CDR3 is CASWGTGGDYDTGELFF. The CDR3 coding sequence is TGTGCCAGCTGGGGGACAGGGGGCGATTACGACACCGGGGAGCTGTTTTTT.

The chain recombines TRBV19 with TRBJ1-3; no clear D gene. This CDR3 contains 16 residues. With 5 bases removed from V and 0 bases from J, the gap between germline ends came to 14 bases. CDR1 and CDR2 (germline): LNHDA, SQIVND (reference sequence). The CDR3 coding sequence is TGTGCCAGTAGTCCCAATTGGCGGAGCTCTGGAAACACCATATATTTT. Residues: CASSPNWRSSGNTIYF.

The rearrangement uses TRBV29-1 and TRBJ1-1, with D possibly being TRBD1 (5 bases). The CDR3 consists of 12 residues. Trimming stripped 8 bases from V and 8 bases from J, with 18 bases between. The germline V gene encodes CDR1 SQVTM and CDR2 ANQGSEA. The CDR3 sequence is CSSWAGRGEAFF. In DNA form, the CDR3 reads TGCAGCTCATGGGCCGGGAGGGGAGAAGCTTTCTTT. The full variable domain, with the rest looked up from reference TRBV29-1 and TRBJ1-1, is SAVISQKPSRDICQRGTSLTIQCQVDSQVTMMFWYRQQPGQSLTLIATANQGSEATYESGFVIDKFPISRPNLTFSTLTVSNMSPEDSSIYLCSSWAGRGEAFFGQGTRLTVV.